The source of this TCR beta chain is a study of post-analysis software for immune sequencing data. Study conclusions and caveats: Higher frequency in patients than in controls was seen for about 5 TRBV segments, with TRBV5-6, TRBV5-1 and TRBV20-1 among them.

Built from TCR beta cDNA, the libraries had unique molecular identifiers in them. TCRdb analysed the PCR reads with MiXCR anew, one entry per CDR3 protein. The repertoire holds around 770,000 distinct CDR3 sequences, with about 45% as singletons. To note about this clonotype: The antigen remains undetermined.

With 0 bases removed from V and 0 bases from J, the gap between germline ends came to 4 bases. CDR3 size: 15 residues. In germline, CDR1 is SGHRS, CDR2 YFSETQ. The rearrangement links TRBV5-1 to TRBJ2-6; D is ambiguous. The source of this sequence is a girl between 5 and 17 years old with multiple sclerosis. The sample comprised blood. The CDR3 region has the DNA TGCGCCAGCAGCTTGGAGGACTCTGGGGCCAACGTCCTGACTTTC. Residues: CASSLEDSGANVLTF.